These 20 T cell receptor beta chains originate from one sample sequenced in a study of blood T cell repertoires in COVID-19. The data were produced by immunoSEQ multiplex PCR, yet TCRdb's version contains in-frame clones alone and is incomplete. The sample lists some 67,000 clones, around 88% occurring once. Sequenced input: peripheral blood. The receptor set was obtained from a woman older than 75 with acute or convalescent COVID-19.

The gene calls are TRBV19 and TRBJ2-2; a weak D match, TRBD1 (6 bases). Trimming cost V 1 base and J 4 bases, with 13 bases left between them. This CDR3 has 16 residues. Germline loops: CDR1 LNHDA, CDR2 SQIVND (reference sequence). The CDR3, as DNA: TGTGCCAGTAGTATAGTAGGGGGATTGGCCACCGGGGAGCTGTTTTTT. Its translation is CASSIVGGLATGELFF. The variable domain in full, with the rest retrieved from reference TRBV19 and TRBJ2-2, is DGGITQSPKYLFRKEGQNVTLSCEQNLNHDAMYWYRQDPGQGLRLIYYSQIVNDFQKGDIAEGYSVSREKKESFPLTVTSAQKNPTAFYLCASSIVGGLATGELFFGEGSRLTVL.

This chain joins TRBV12-3 or TRBV12-4 and TRBJ2-2; no clear D. The ends were cut back, 5 bases at V and 6 bases at J, with 7 bases in the middle. This CDR3 has 12 residues. The CDR3 loop reads CASSPEPGELFF. DNA of the CDR3: TGTGCCAGCAGTCCGGAGCCCGGGGAGCTGTTTTTT.

CDR3 residues: CATSDPGLAGVNEQFF. In DNA form, the CDR3 reads TGTGCCACCAGTGACCCGGGACTAGCGGGGGTCAATGAGCAGTTCTTC. The chain couples TRBV24-1 to TRBJ2-1, with 14 bases aligning to TRBD2. The V and J ends lost 4 bases and 6 bases, in that order; junction bases with no gene match: 4. Germline CDR1 KGHDR, CDR2 SFDVKD. This CDR3 is 16 amino acids long.

The V gene is TRBV20-1, the J gene TRBJ1-6; D perhaps matches TRBD1 (6 bases). Germline loops: CDR1 DFQATT, CDR2 SNEGSKA (reference sequence). This CDR3 has 11 amino acids. Trimming pared 6 bases from V and 9 bases from J, leaving 9 bases between. CDR3 coding DNA: TGCAGTGCGGACAGTGGTTCACCCCTCCACTTT. Translation: CSADSGSPLHF.

This clone was recorded once. The chain carries TRBV5-1 and TRBJ1-4, with D possibly TRBD1 on 6 matching bases. The CDR3 is made up of 14 amino acids. Germline loops: CDR1 SGHRS, CDR2 YFSETQ. In DNA, the CDR3 is TGCGCTAGTAGTCCGGGGGGCTGGAATGAAAAACTGTTTTTT. Its translation is CASSPGGWNEKLFF.

The gene calls are TRBV29-1 and TRBJ2-1, with 8 bases matching TRBD2. Germline-derived CDR1 and CDR2 are SQVTM and ANQGSEA. Trimming at V came to 7 bases and at J to 10 bases, leaving 15 bases not matched to a gene. The CDR3 runs to 14 residues. CDR3 sequence (DNA): TGCAGCGCTGGCCTAGCGGGCACCGCGGGGGAGCAGTTCTTC. Protein product: CSAGLAGTAGEQFF.

This clone has only one observation. This sequence joins TRBV3-1 (or the pseudogene TRBV3-2) and TRBJ1-3; no clear D. With 7 bases removed from V and 0 bases from J, the gap between germline ends came to 10 bases. Germline-derived CDR1 and CDR2 are LGHDT and YNNKEL (reference sequence). The length of the CDR3 is 14 residues. CDR3 in amino acids: CASNREGSGNTIYF. The CDR3 DNA is TGTGCCAGCAACCGGGAAGGCTCTGGAAACACCATATATTTT.

This chain joins TRBV28 and TRBJ2-5; possibly TRBD2 for D (6 bases). There are 15 residues in the CDR3. CDR1 and CDR2 (germline): MDHEN, SYDVKM. V was pared by 6 bases and J by 2 bases, with 16 bases between. The CDR3 reads CASSPGLPRQETQYF. The CDR3, as DNA: TGTGCCAGCAGCCCTGGACTACCTCGACAAGAGACCCAGTACTTC.

The CDR3 spells CASSIGRLQETQYF. CDR3 nucleotides: TGTGCCAGTAGTATCGGTAGACTCCAAGAGACCCAGTACTTC. This chain joins TRBV19 and TRBJ2-5; unclear D gene. This CDR3 region has 14 residues. Germline CDR1 and CDR2: LNHDA and SQIVND (reference sequence). V was shortened by 3 bases and J by 1 base, with 9 bases between the two germline ends.

The CDR3 region has the DNA TGTGCCAGCTCACCGGGACACGGCAATCAGCCCCAGCATTTT. Encoded protein: CASSPGHGNQPQHF. V is TRBV18 and J is TRBJ1-5, with TRBD1 as a possible D gene (6 bases). The germline V gene has CDR1 KGHSH and CDR2 LQKENI. V was clipped by 3 bases and J by 2 bases, with 8 bases between them. This CDR3 contains 14 residues.

The chain links TRBV19 to TRBJ2-2; tentatively, D is TRBD2 (5 bases). The germline V gene has CDR1 LNHDA and CDR2 SQIVND (reference sequence). The CDR3 consists of 13 residues. Trimming cost V 5 bases and J 6 bases, with 10 bases left between them. The DNA for the CDR3 is TGTGCCAGTAGTTTTGCGGGTTCCGGGGAGCTGTTTTTT. This translates into CASSFAGSGELFF.

The V call is TRBV6-5, the J call TRBJ1-6, with D unclear. Trimming left V 0 bases short and J 9 bases short, with 9 bases between. CDR3 length equals 14 residues. In germline, CDR1 is MNHEY, CDR2 SVGAGI. CDR3 loop: CASSYSGVPSPLHF. The CDR3 coding sequence is TGTGCCAGCAGTTACTCCGGGGTCCCTTCACCCCTCCACTTT.

V is TRBV10-3 and J is TRBJ2-1; 8 bases are a match to TRBD2. The V gene's germline CDR1 is ENHRY and CDR2 SYGVKD. The CDR3 covers 13 residues. V trimming: 10 bases; J trimming: 8 bases; junction bases outside the gene matches: 10. CDR3 amino acids: CATSVGTRDEQFF. The CDR3 bases are TGTGCCACGAGTGTCGGGACTAGGGATGAGCAGTTCTTC.

The chain employs TRBV6-5 and TRBJ1-2; D is undetermined. CDR1 MNHEY and CDR2 SVGAGI come from the germline V gene. The V end was cut by 7 bases, the J end by 8 bases, with 14 bases between. The CDR3 runs to 12 residues. This CDR3 reads CASMGGLGGYTF. CDR3 nucleotides: TGTGCCAGCATGGGCGGGTTGGGGGGCTACACCTTC.

The chain couples TRBV6-5 to TRBJ1-6; TRBD1 aligns across 10 bases. CDR3 length equals 16 residues. The trim removed 4 bases at V and 5 bases at J, leaving 5 bases unmatched. CDR1 is MNHEY, CDR2 SVGAGI, per germline. CDR3 residues: CASSSGTGANNSPLHF. The CDR3 DNA reads TGTGCCAGCAGTTCCGGGACAGGGGCGAATAATTCACCCCTCCACTTT.

The V call is TRBV5-4, the J call TRBJ1-1; D may be TRBD1 (5 bases). This CDR3 is 13 amino acids long. V dropped 3 bases and J dropped 3 bases, with 9 bases sitting between them. Germline CDR1 is SGHNT and CDR2 is YYREEE (reference sequence). The DNA of the CDR3 is TGTGCCAGCAGCTCGATCAGGGACACTGAAGCTTTCTTT. Protein product: CASSSIRDTEAFF. Based on the CDR3 plus reference TRBV5-4 and TRBJ1-1, the full variable domain is ETGVTQSPTHLIKTRGQQVTLRCSSQSGHNTVSWYQQALGQGPQFIFQYYREEENGRGNFPPRFSGLQFPNYSSELNVNALELDDSALYLCASSSIRDTEAFFGQGTRLTVV.

This clone was seen a handful of times. This sequence joins TRBV27 and TRBJ1-1, with 8 bases fitting TRBD1. The V segment lost 3 bases and the J segment 5 bases; nucleotides outside the gene matches: 5. This CDR3 is 14 amino acids long. Germline V gene lookup returns CDR1 MNHEY and CDR2 SMNVEV (reference sequence). DNA of the CDR3: TGTGCCAGCAGTTTGAACAGGGGGAGGACTGAAGCTTTCTTT. This translates into CASSLNRGRTEAFF.

This chain joins TRBV18 and TRBJ2-1; 7 nucleotides agree with TRBD2. Looked up from germline, CDR1 is KGHSH and CDR2 is LQKENI. Losses at the gene ends were 3 bases for V and 9 bases for J; bases not matched to a gene: 5. The CDR3 has 13 residues. The DNA for the CDR3 is TGTGCCAGCTCACCGGGCGGGAGAGGTGAGCAGTTCTTC. Amino acid sequence: CASSPGGRGEQFF.

This chain connects TRBV2 to TRBJ1-1, with a tentative D call TRBD1 (5 bases). This CDR3 is 14 amino acids long. The ends were cut back, 4 bases at V and 4 bases at J, with 13 bases in the middle. Germline V lookup: CDR1 SNHLY, CDR2 FYNNEI. The CDR3 loop is CASSGTRVGTEAFF. CDR3 in DNA: TGTGCCAGCAGTGGTACCAGGGTGGGCACTGAAGCTTTCTTT.

The chain has TRBV14 and TRBJ1-1; maybe TRBD1 (6 bases). In germline, CDR1 is SGHDN, CDR2 FVKESK. The V and J ends lost 4 bases and 1 base respectively, with 13 bases between them. The CDR3 has 15 residues. This chain's CDR3 is CASSLSGAGNTEAFF. In DNA, the CDR3 is TGTGCCAGCAGCCTCTCAGGGGCGGGGAACACTGAAGCTTTCTTT.